The rows below give T cell receptor beta chains drawn from one sample of a study of T cell responses to AZD1222 COVID-19 vaccine. Here immunoSEQ multiplex PCR was the method, and the copy in TCRdb shows in-frame clones only, minus some. The sample carries around 120,000 clones, around nine tenths recorded once. The sample in question was peripheral blood, obtained on day 0 of AZD1222 vaccination. The receptors here all came from an adult in good health. Each CDR3 is given with its conserved first and last residue. Fields, in order: CDR3 length, V gene, J gene, CDR3 protein.

length: 19; V: TRBV7-8; J: TRBJ2-3; CDR3: CASSLAHFSGRALADTQYF
length: 14; V: TRBV5-1; J: TRBJ1-4; CDR3: CASSLRGDNEKLFF
length: 11; V: TRBV30; J: TRBJ2-1; CDR3: CAWSGTPEQFF
length: 14; V: TRBV7-2; J: TRBJ1-1; CDR3: CASSLAGGSTEAFF
length: 12; V: TRBV6-2/TRBV6-3; J: TRBJ1-2; CDR3: CASSYRGLGYTF
length: 13; V: TRBV6-5; J: TRBJ1-2; CDR3: CASSPGPHYGYTF
length: 13; V: TRBV6-5; J: TRBJ1-2; CDR3: CASSYSGRGGYTF
length: 14; V: TRBV27; J: TRBJ2-1; CDR3: CASSLSASLDEQFF
length: 12; V: TRBV19; J: TRBJ1-5; CDR3: CASSMGNQPQHF
length: 14; V: TRBV6-1; J: TRBJ1-2; CDR3: CASSEAPGGYGYTF
length: 16; V: TRBV19; J: TRBJ1-1; CDR3: CASRRDWASPNTEAFF
length: 13; V: TRBV5-1; J: TRBJ2-3; CDR3: CASSLVAGGTQYF
length: 13; V: TRBV12-3/TRBV12-4; J: TRBJ2-1; CDR3: CASSPGPYNEQFF
length: 14; V: TRBV27; J: TRBJ2-7; CDR3: CASSPNRGVYEQYF
length: 14; V: TRBV5-1; J: TRBJ2-5; CDR3: CASSFRGTQETQYF
length: 14; V: TRBV27; J: TRBJ1-5; CDR3: CASSPLAGSQPQHF
length: 17; V: TRBV2; J: TRBJ1-3; CDR3: CASRRDRPQHSWNTIYF
length: 11; V: TRBV27; J: TRBJ2-7; CDR3: CASGPNYEQYF
length: 14; V: TRBV18; J: TRBJ2-7; CDR3: CASSPRDRVYEQYF
length: 12; V: TRBV29-1; J: TRBJ1-1; CDR3: CSVDSGDTEAFF
length: 15; V: TRBV2; J: TRBJ2-3; CDR3: CASSEGAGADDTQYF
length: 13; V: TRBV5-6; J: TRBJ2-7; CDR3: CASSLLRSGEQYF
length: 11; V: TRBV24-1; J: TRBJ2-2; CDR3: CATSGAGELFF
length: 16; V: TRBV5-4; J: TRBJ2-3; CDR3: CASSSRLAGVTDTQYF
length: 14; V: TRBV7-9; J: TRBJ2-1; CDR3: CASSPPGLGNEQFF
length: 14; V: TRBV2; J: TRBJ1-1; CDR3: CASSEFTQGSEAFF
length: 13; V: TRBV7-2; J: TRBJ2-5; CDR3: CASSLPGLETQYF
length: 14; V: TRBV10-1; J: TRBJ1-4; CDR3: CANTSDRGGEKLFF
length: 15; V: TRBV23-1; J: TRBJ2-7; CDR3: CASSQPPLAGYEQYF
length: 13; V: TRBV4-2; J: TRBJ1-1; CDR3: CASRGGGDTEAFF
length: 16; V: TRBV4-1; J: TRBJ2-5; CDR3: CASSDTNPGLRETQYF
length: 15; V: TRBV7-9; J: TRBJ2-5; CDR3: CASSFLREGQETQYF
length: 14; V: TRBV5-6; J: TRBJ2-7; CDR3: CASSFRPKEYEQYF
length: 12; V: TRBV12-3/TRBV12-4; J: TRBJ2-7; CDR3: CASSLARHEQYF
length: 15; V: TRBV4-2; J: TRBJ2-3; CDR3: CASSQEPVTGDTQYF
length: 13; V: TRBV29-1; J: TRBJ2-7; CDR3: CSAFGALPYEQYF
length: 14; V: TRBV7-9; J: TRBJ1-1; CDR3: CASSSTGMNTEAFF
length: 13; V: TRBV2; J: TRBJ1-2; CDR3: CASSLGNNYGYTF
length: 14; V: TRBV3-1/TRBV3-2; J: TRBJ1-1; CDR3: CASSPQGMNTEAFF
length: 13; V: TRBV2; J: TRBJ2-1; CDR3: CASSQAVGGEQFF
length: 15; V: TRBV7-9; J: TRBJ2-3; CDR3: CASSPPGFSTDTQYF
length: 15; V: TRBV5-1; J: TRBJ2-2; CDR3: CASSLGSSGPGELFF
length: 13; V: TRBV27; J: TRBJ1-1; CDR3: CASSEKVDTEAFF
length: 15; V: TRBV3-1/TRBV3-2; J: TRBJ1-2; CDR3: CASSQDRGPDYGYTF
length: 15; V: TRBV5-4; J: TRBJ2-3; CDR3: CASSPLAGDTDTQYF
length: 16; V: TRBV10-3; J: TRBJ1-5; CDR3: CAISEWGGITNQPQHF
length: 14; V: TRBV5-6; J: TRBJ2-7; CDR3: CASSLRAELYEQYF
length: 15; V: TRBV2; J: TRBJ1-5; CDR3: CASSRLQGSGQPQHF